The present T cell receptor beta chain was sequenced within a study of T cell changes during pregnancy in multiple sclerosis. Only in-frame clones appear in the TCRdb table, and some are missing; sequencing was by immunoSEQ multiplex PCR. The repertoire has about 42,000 clones, 87% of them found once; the top ten carry over 0.85%. Sample: CD4+ T cells from peripheral blood mononuclear cells, taken after pregnancy. This clonotype was sampled from a female donor with multiple sclerosis, enrolled in a pregnancy study.

This CDR3 reads CASSPWDRNTEAFF. In DNA, the CDR3 is TGTGCCAGCAGCCCCTGGGACAGGAACACTGAAGCTTTCTTT. The rearrangement uses TRBV7-9 and TRBJ1-1; 7 positions agree with TRBD1. Unmatched junction bases numbered 4, after V lost 5 bases and J lost 1 base. Per germline, CDR1 SEHNR and CDR2 FQNEAQ (reference sequence). The length of the CDR3 is 14 residues.